This T cell receptor (beta chain) was found in a study of shared clonotypes between healthy human individuals (TCRdb year 2020). The study in broad terms: The cohort comprised a couple of women and a few men aged 18 to 49 years. Per donor, three plates each were used for CD4 naive and CD4 memory, two for CD8 naive, and one for CD8 memory. The study deeply sequenced blood TCR repertoires of roughly five healthy adults to estimate repertoire size and the extent of clonotype sharing between individuals. To increase sequencing depth and limit assay-specific biases, TCR repertoire library preparation and sequencing were carried out by different laboratories using diverse techniques. Per donor, leukapheresis produced somewhere between about 0.94 and 10 billion PBMCs.

Overall study results and their limits: Rarefaction of sorted-subset datasets indicated incomplete sequencing despite the large sequencing depth. Sampling was restricted to blood, and TCR repertoires in tissue are likely to differ from TCR repertoires in blood. Higher generation probabilities were observed for clonotypes shared by all four sorted-subset donors than for non-shared clonotypes. Because the study included only a small number of donors, the genetic and exposure-history diversity represented was limited. Pairwise subsampling led to the expectation that sequencing depth would affect the degree of clonotype sharing among donors. Sharing across four donors was observed for approximately 5% of naive CD4, about 4% of naive CD8, 2% to 2.5% of memory CD4, and about 0.38% of memory CD8 clonotypes. Naive subsets generally had larger estimated clonotype richness than memory subsets.

Points on this clone: Its antigen specificity is not known. Base qualities are not provided; no much larger clone lies one nucleotide away.

Using the deep immunoSEQ assay, multiplex PCR amplified TCR CDR3 regions from genomic DNA. Extracted genomic DNA from each cell subset was spread evenly across all wells of several immunoSEQ 96-well plates, with each plate serving as a replicate. Each replicate PCR for sorted subsets received around 0.2 ug genomic DNA, equal to roughly 33,000 T cell genomes. Purified libraries were quantified with a Qubit 3.0 fluorometer, sized on a Bioanalyzer 2100, and re-quantified with the KAPA Library Quantification kit. Every immunoSEQ 96-well plate was sequenced on a dedicated single-read 150-cycle Illumina NextSeq 550 flow cell. The study's processing was this. Because the immunoSEQ output included only junctional sequences and no quality scores, the filtering could not be the same as the filtering used for full-length reads. Sequences were annotated with PyIR, a Python wrapper for IgBLAST v1.9, and V/J genes and CDR3 were assigned using IMGT germline references. Any read was removed if the V/J assignment was weak (E-value above 1e-6), the CDR3 was missing, or the read contained stop codons, out-of-frame junctions, or ambiguous translated residues. V3J clonotypes were defined as sequences sharing the same inferred V gene, J gene, and CDR3 amino acid sequence. To compute the percentage overlap between repertoires, the number of shared unique clonotypes was divided by the size of the smaller repertoire. Three approaches were used to assess repertoire richness: RTK rarefaction, the Chao1 estimator, and Recon v2.1 estimates of unobserved clonotypes. Generation probabilities were computed with OLGA for all TCRbeta clonotypes obtained by the gDNA method from four donors. The source is immuneACCESS, and TCRdb retained only in-frame sequences with V and J called. Part of the clones is not carried over; for the studies checked, unresolved V genes explain less than half of this, and the remainder is unexplained. V, J and clone size are taken as reported in that table, and D and trimming were inferred from the DNA itself. The sample records about 1,500,000 clones, roughly 97% of which are singletons. Roughly 1.2% of the sample is taken by the ten largest.

The donors were healthy, HIV-negative adults with no recently reported acute infections or vaccinations. All donors were Caucasian adults living in Nashville, Tennessee, USA. CD4+ T cells were enriched by magnetic negative selection; naive cells were then positively selected on CD45RA, and the negative fraction formed the memory subset. Blood was collected by leukapheresis, and PBMCs were isolated by Ficoll-Histopaque density gradient centrifugation and then cryopreserved in liquid nitrogen vapor phase. Analytical flow cytometry was used to check the purity and quantity of every magnetically sorted T cell population. Genomic DNA was isolated from each sorted fraction and quantified by UV absorbance on a Nanodrop 2000c. This clonotype was sampled from a man younger than 40 in good health. Sequencing was carried out using naive CD4+ T cells sorted from blood. What the cell subset or site label conveys for this sample: CD45RA+ positively selected.

The CDR3 corresponds to CASSEYGQGTYYEQYF. The DNA reads as follows: TGTGCCAGCAGTGAATATGGACAGGGGACTTACTACGAGCAGTACTTC. The rearranged chain carries TRBV25-1 and TRBJ2-7; TRBD1 fits 9 bases in the junction. Trimming takes 0 bases off V and 3 bases off J; junction bases not matched to a gene: 6. From the germline V gene, CDR1 is MGHDK and CDR2 is SYGVNS. From cysteine to phenylalanine, the CDR3 is 16 amino acids long. Only the CDR3 part of the read is kept: 48 bases, read in frame from the first base.